This T cell receptor (beta chain) was documented in a study of cytomegalovirus exposure and HLA in healthy donors. The protocol was immunoSEQ multiplex PCR, while the TCRdb copy is restricted to in-frame clones and leaves out a portion. The sample lists 200,000 or so clones, around 90% occurring once. CDR3 length: 16 amino acids. V shed 2 bases and J 1 base; nucleotides not matched to a gene: 2. From germline, CDR1 is MDHEN and CDR2 SYDVKM. The chain carries TRBV28 and TRBJ2-1, with 10 bases aligning to TRBD1. This TCR came from a woman aged 18-29 years in good health and CMV-seropositive. Material for sequencing was PBMCs. DNA for the CDR3: TGTGCCAGCAGTTTAAGGGACAGGGGATCCTACAATGAGCAGTTCTTC. It translates to CASSLRDRGSYNEQFF.